The 30 T cell receptor beta chains in this list originate from one sample, sequenced in a study of patients and donors after allogeneic stem cell transplantation. TCRdb ran MiXCR on the RT-PCR reads and lists one entry per CDR3 protein. The data show approximately 160,000 distinct CDR3 sequences, 30% seen once. The source material was blood, either unsorted or a sorted T cell fraction (not recorded which). Receptors were obtained from a human donor who was either an allogeneic HSCT recipient or a stem cell or donor lymphocyte infusion donor (not recorded which). It is not recorded whose cells these are; they may come from a transplant donor.

This clonotype was detected a few times. The rearrangement uses TRBV4-1 and TRBJ2-2; 7 bases fit TRBD1. Germline CDR1 is MGHRA and CDR2 is YSYEKL. CDR3 length: 18 residues. The V gene end was trimmed by 1 base and the J gene end by 2 bases; junction bases not matched to a gene: 10. The CDR3 DNA reads as TGCGCCAGCAGCCAAGTGGGAAGGGACAGCCCTAACACCGGGGAGCTGTTTTTT. Its protein product is CASSQVGRDSPNTGELFF.

J is TRBJ2-7 and V is TRBV4-3; D is perhaps TRBD1 (5 bases). The V end was cut by 0 bases, the J end by 4 bases, with 10 bases between. CDR3 length: 14 amino acids. CDR1 LGHNA and CDR2 YSLEER come from the germline V gene. The CDR3, as DNA: TGCGCCAGCAGCCAAGACAGGGATACATACGAGCAGTACTTC. Its protein product is CASSQDRDTYEQYF.

This clonotype was seen only a few times. The rearrangement joins TRBV6-5 to TRBJ1-1; D unresolved. This CDR3 has 13 residues. Per the germline V gene, CDR1 is MNHEY and CDR2 is SVGAGI. V lost 4 bases, J lost 8 bases, and 14 bases lay in between. CDR3 DNA: TGTGCCAGCAGTTTTTCCCAGATTTCGGAAGCTTTCTTT. This codes for CASSFSQISEAFF.

V usage is TRBV20-1 and J usage is TRBJ2-7; a possible D gene is TRBD2 (5 bases). V lost 2 bases and J 0 bases, leaving 14 bases between the germline ends. Per the germline V gene, CDR1 is DFQATT and CDR2 is SNEGSKA (reference sequence). There are 15 residues in the CDR3. The CDR3 region is CSARSPRAVSYEQYF. The CDR3 DNA is TGCAGTGCTAGATCCCCTAGAGCGGTCTCCTACGAGCAGTACTTC.

J is TRBJ1-4 and V is TRBV12-3 or TRBV12-4, with 7 bases aligning to TRBD1. The CDR3 length is 16 residues. V gave up 4 bases and J gave up 5 bases; unmatched junction bases: 10. CDR3 protein: CASSSGQARRNEKLFF. The CDR3, as DNA: TGTGCCAGCAGTTCTGGACAGGCCCGCCGAAATGAAAAACTGTTTTTT.

The chain carries TRBV28 and TRBJ1-5; D is perhaps TRBD1 (6 bases). Trimming took off 1 base at V and 3 bases at J, with 16 bases between the two ends. CDR1 is MDHEN and CDR2 is SYDVKM in the germline V gene. This CDR3 spans 17 amino acids. DNA for the CDR3: TGTGCCAGCAGTTTATTACAGGGACAAACACCCAATCAGCCCCAGCATTTT. Its protein is CASSLLQGQTPNQPQHF. Drawing the rest from reference TRBV28 and TRBJ1-5, the complete variable domain is DVKVTQSSRYLVKRTGEKVFLECVQDMDHENMFWYRQDPGLGLRLIYFSYDVKMKEKGDIPEGYSVSREKKERFSLILESASTNQTSMYLCASSLLQGQTPNQPQHFGDGTRLSIL.

This clonotype was seen at least ten times. This chain joins TRBV12-3 or TRBV12-4 and TRBJ1-6; D call uncertain. With 7 bases removed from V and 7 bases from J, the gap between germline ends came to 17 bases. The CDR3 loop spans 15 amino acids. The CDR3 protein is CASTLSGRWNSPLHF. The CDR3 coding sequence is TGTGCCAGCACCCTTTCGGGCAGGTGGAATTCACCCCTCCACTTT.

The chain couples TRBV4-3 to TRBJ2-5; 7 bases agree with TRBD2. With V trimmed by 2 bases and J by 2 bases, 5 bases remained unmatched. Germline V gene data show CDR1 as LGHNA and CDR2 as YSLEER. The CDR3 is made up of 15 amino acids. The CDR3 region is CASSQSSGLQETQYF. The CDR3 DNA sequence: TGCGCCAGCAGCCAATCCTCGGGACTACAAGAGACCCAGTACTTC.

This clonotype showed up just a few times. J is TRBJ1-6 and V is TRBV27, with D possibly TRBD1 on 5 matching bases. The CDR3 sequence is 14 residues long. V gave up 6 bases and J gave up 8 bases, with 14 bases separating them. Germline CDR1 and CDR2: MNHEY and SMNVEV (reference sequence). Here the CDR3 DNA reads TGTGCCAGCAGCGAGGACAATGTCGATTCACCCCTCCACTTT. Translating it yields CASSEDNVDSPLHF.

Relative to its sample, this clonotype is medium-sized. V and J are TRBV6-5 and TRBJ1-4; maybe TRBD1 (5 bases). Germline CDR1 is MNHEY and CDR2 is SVGAGI. V was pared by 2 bases and J by 3 bases, with 10 bases between. This CDR3 contains 15 residues. The CDR3 DNA reads TGTGCCAGCAGTTACGGGGGTGTAGCTAATGAAAAACTGTTTTTT. Translating gives CASSYGGVANEKLFF.

This clonotype was seen only a few times. The gene calls are TRBV6-5 and TRBJ2-3; 7 nucleotides agree with TRBD1. The J segment lost 2 bases and the V segment lost 4 bases, leaving 9 bases of the junction unmatched. In germline, CDR1 is MNHEY, CDR2 SVGAGI. CDR3 size: 16 residues. CDR3 protein: CASSWAPTGYTDTQYF. The CDR3 DNA sequence: TGTGCCAGCAGTTGGGCACCGACAGGGTACACAGATACGCAGTATTTT.

The J gene is TRBJ2-2, the V gene TRBV5-1; D unresolved. Germline CDR1 and CDR2: SGHRS and YFSETQ. This CDR3 spans 12 amino acids. Trimming took off 2 bases at V and 6 bases at J, with 5 bases between the two ends. CDR3 coding DNA: TGCGCCAGCAGCTTCGACGCCGGGGAGCTGTTTTTT. It yields the protein CASSFDAGELFF. The complete variable domain, with remaining parts taken from reference TRBV5-1 and TRBJ2-2, reads KAGVTQTPRYLIKTRGQQVTLSCSPISGHRSVSWYQQTPGQGLQFLFEYFSETQRNKGNFPGRFSGRQFSNSRSEMNVSTLELGDSALYLCASSFDAGELFFGEGSRLTVL.

This clonotype came up many times. The CDR3 reads CASSLDTGWGTEAFF. DNA of the CDR3: TGCGCCAGCAGCTTGGATACAGGGTGGGGCACTGAAGCTTTCTTT. The V gene is TRBV5-1, the J gene TRBJ1-1, with D possibly TRBD1 on 6 matching bases. Trimming cost V 0 bases and J 4 bases, with 13 bases left between them. The CDR3 has 15 residues. From germline, CDR1 is SGHRS and CDR2 YFSETQ.

This clonotype occurred once. The CDR3 sequence: CASSSRTGVSGELFF. Here the CDR3 DNA reads TGTGCCAGCAGTTCCAGGACAGGGGTTTCCGGGGAGCTGTTTTTT. V and J are TRBV27 and TRBJ2-2; 9 bases map to TRBD1. This CDR3 is 15 amino acids long. Germline V CDR1 and CDR2: MNHEY, SMNVEV (reference sequence). Losses at the gene ends were 4 bases for V and 6 bases for J; bases not matched to a gene: 6.

V is TRBV6-5 and J is TRBJ2-3; no firm D call. V was clipped by 5 bases and J by 8 bases, with 17 bases between them. CDR1 and CDR2 from the germline V gene are MNHEY and SVGAGI. The CDR3 runs to 14 residues. The CDR3 nucleotides are TGTGCCAGCAGTCCTACGCCCCGTGCCGGTACGCAGTATTTT. Its translation: CASSPTPRAGTQYF.

V is TRBV12-3 or TRBV12-4 and J is TRBJ2-1; possible D gene TRBD2, 5 bases. CDR3 length: 12 residues. With 3 bases removed from V and 9 bases from J, the gap between germline ends came to 9 bases. In nucleotides, the CDR3 is TGTGCCAGCAGTTTTTGGGAGACTGAGCAGTTCTTC. It encodes CASSFWETEQFF.

The chain has TRBV4-3 and TRBJ2-7; D is ambiguous. Between the trimmed V and J ends, which lost 0 bases and 3 bases, there was a span of 6 bases. The length of the CDR3 is 13 residues. The V gene's germline CDR1 is LGHNA and CDR2 YSLEER. CDR3 loop: CASSQEKNYEQYF. The CDR3 DNA reads TGCGCCAGCAGCCAAGAAAAGAACTACGAGCAGTACTTC.

The rearrangement links TRBV24-1 to TRBJ2-5, with TRBD1 matching 7 bases. J gave up 5 bases and V 3 bases, and 8 bases lay outside the gene matches. The CDR3 has 15 residues. The germline CDR1 and CDR2 sequences are KGHDR and SFDVKD. The CDR3 nucleotides are TGTGCCACCAGTGATCCCGGTCGGGGACAGGAGACCCAGTACTTC. Translating gives CATSDPGRGQETQYF.

This clonotype was seen a handful of times. The J gene is TRBJ2-2, the V gene TRBV20-1; no firm D call. CDR3 length: 15 amino acids. V lost 1 base to trimming and J lost 2 bases, with 11 bases between them. Germline values: CDR1 DFQATT, CDR2 SNEGSKA (reference sequence). CDR3 sequence reads: CSARGVAPNTGELFF. The DNA of the CDR3 is TGCAGTGCTAGAGGCGTAGCCCCCAACACCGGGGAGCTGTTTTTT.

The chain links TRBV7-9 to TRBJ1-1; D might be TRBD1 (5 bases). Germline CDR1 reads SEHNR; CDR2 reads FQNEAQ (reference sequence). The CDR3 contains 17 residues. With 7 bases removed from V and 1 base from J, the gap between germline ends came to 22 bases. DNA of the CDR3: TGTGCCAGCACCGTCGAAATTCCGGGACCCTCGAACACTGAAGCTTTCTTT. The encoded protein is CASTVEIPGPSNTEAFF.

The chain recombines TRBV20-1 with TRBJ2-2, with 11 bases that match TRBD2. The V gene's germline CDR1 is DFQATT and CDR2 SNEGSKA (reference sequence). V dropped 0 bases and J dropped 3; count of bases not matched to a gene: 6. This CDR3 has 17 residues. CDR3 region: CSARDPGTSGHTGELFF. CDR3 DNA sequence: TGCAGTGCTAGAGATCCCGGGACTAGCGGTCACACCGGGGAGCTGTTTTTT.

This clonotype came up many times. The V call is TRBV9, the J call TRBJ1-3; 9 bases fit TRBD1. The germline V gene has CDR1 SGDLS and CDR2 YYNGEE. CDR3 length: 15 amino acids. J gave up 4 bases and V 4 bases, and 6 bases lay outside the gene matches. CDR3 in amino acids: CASSLYRGPGNTIYF. The CDR3 DNA sequence: TGTGCCAGCAGCCTTTACAGGGGGCCAGGAAACACCATATATTTT.

This clonotype showed up just a few times. The rearrangement joins TRBV4-1 to TRBJ2-7; 9 nucleotides line up with TRBD1. CDR3 size: 17 residues. Losses at the gene ends were 0 bases for V and 2 bases for J; bases not matched to a gene: 8. Germline CDR1 reads MGHRA; CDR2 reads YSYEKL. Here the CDR3 DNA reads TGCGCCAGCAGCCAAGATCGTACCGGGACAGGGACCTACGAGCAGTACTTC. This sequence encodes CASSQDRTGTGTYEQYF.

The gene calls are TRBV2 and TRBJ2-7; D not certain. Trimming pared 7 bases from V and 4 bases from J, leaving 14 bases between. This CDR3 is 13 amino acids long. The germline gives CDR1 SNHLY, CDR2 FYNNEI. The CDR3 sequence is CASIPGPPYEQYF. The CDR3 DNA reads as TGTGCCAGCATCCCAGGCCCCCCTTACGAGCAGTACTTC.

The chain's CDR3 is CASSFGRVNTEAFF. The DNA of the CDR3 is TGTGCCAGCAGCTTTGGGAGGGTGAACACTGAAGCTTTCTTT. The rearrangement joins TRBV5-4 to TRBJ1-1; D remains unclear. The germline V gene encodes CDR1 SGHNT and CDR2 YYREEE (reference sequence). V was trimmed by 2 bases and J by 0 bases, leaving 8 bases between them. This CDR3 has 14 amino acids.

The genes are TRBV20-1 and TRBJ1-1, with a tentative D call TRBD1 (6 bases). V lost 0 bases and J lost 7, with 21 bases in between. The CDR3 runs to 16 residues. Germline assignment: CDR1 DFQATT and CDR2 SNEGSKA (reference sequence). The CDR3 loop reads CSARDPGGGARGEAFF. The CDR3 DNA reads TGCAGTGCTAGAGATCCGGGTGGGGGGGCTCGTGGTGAAGCTTTCTTT.

A few counts support this clonotype. This chain connects TRBV19 to TRBJ1-5; TRBD1 aligns across 8 bases. Trimming took 1 base from V and 1 from J; bases not matched to a gene: 15. CDR1 is LNHDA, CDR2 SQIVND, per germline (reference sequence). CDR3 length: 20 residues. The CDR3 sequence: CASSIGRQGASVGSNQPQHF. The CDR3 DNA reads as TGTGCCAGTAGTATAGGCAGGCAGGGGGCGAGTGTGGGCAGCAATCAGCCCCAGCATTTT. Full variable domain (remainder filled in from reference TRBV19 and TRBJ1-5): DGGITQSPKYLFRKEGQNVTLSCEQNLNHDAMYWYRQDPGQGLRLIYYSQIVNDFQKGDIAEGYSVSREKKESFPLTVTSAQKNPTAFYLCASSIGRQGASVGSNQPQHFGDGTRLSIL.

For this clonotype: Here the CDR3 omits its conserved ending phenylalanine or tryptophan, so a read error is the likely source. The rearrangement links TRBV12-3 or TRBV12-4 to TRBJ2-3, with a possible D match to TRBD2 (6 bases). With 4 bases removed from V and 0 bases from J, the gap between germline ends came to 11 bases. This CDR3 has 15 residues. CDR3 region: CASSSFSGSTDTQYS. In DNA, the CDR3 is TGTGCCAGCAGTTCTTTCAGCGGGAGCACAGATACGCAGTATTCT.

V gene TRBV24-1 combines with J gene TRBJ2-1; perhaps TRBD2 as D (6 bases). Trimming removed 2 bases at V and 3 bases at J, with 13 bases between. The CDR3 has 16 residues. The germline gives CDR1 KGHDR, CDR2 SFDVKD. CDR3 nucleotide sequence: TGTGCCACCAGTGATTCATCGACTAGTGGCTACAATGAGCAGTTCTTC. It specifies CATSDSSTSGYNEQFF.

This clonotype was seen only a few times. At one end the junction does not follow the germline gene, possibly because of a read error. The V gene is TRBV29-1, the J gene TRBJ2-7; 9 bases are shared with TRBD1. Germline lookup yields CDR1 SQVTM and CDR2 ANQGSEA. The CDR3 runs 16 residues. This chain's CDR3 is CSAETFRDRAPGEQYF. In DNA form, the CDR3 reads TGCAGCGCTGAAACATTCCGGGACAGGGCCCCCGGGGAGCAGTACTTC.